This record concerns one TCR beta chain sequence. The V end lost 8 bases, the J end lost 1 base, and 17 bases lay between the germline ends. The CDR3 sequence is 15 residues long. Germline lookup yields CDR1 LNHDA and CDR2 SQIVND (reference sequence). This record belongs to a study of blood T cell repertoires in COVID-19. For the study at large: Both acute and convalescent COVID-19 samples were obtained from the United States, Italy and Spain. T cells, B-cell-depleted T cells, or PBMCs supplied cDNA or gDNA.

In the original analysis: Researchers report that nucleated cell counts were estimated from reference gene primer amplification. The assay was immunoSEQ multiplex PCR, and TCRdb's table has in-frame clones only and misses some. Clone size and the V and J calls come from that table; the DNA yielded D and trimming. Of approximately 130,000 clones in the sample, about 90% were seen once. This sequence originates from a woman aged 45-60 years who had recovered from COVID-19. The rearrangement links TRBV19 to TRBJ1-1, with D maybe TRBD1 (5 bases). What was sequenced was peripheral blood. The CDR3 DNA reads TGTGCCAGTCGTTACACGACAGCGACGAACACTGAAGCTTTCTTT. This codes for CASRYTTATNTEAFF. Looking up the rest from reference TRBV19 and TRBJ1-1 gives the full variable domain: DGGITQSPKYLFRKEGQNVTLSCEQNLNHDAMYWYRQDPGQGLRLIYYSQIVNDFQKGDIAEGYSVSREKKESFPLTVTSAQKNPTAFYLCASRYTTATNTEAFFGQGTRLTVV.